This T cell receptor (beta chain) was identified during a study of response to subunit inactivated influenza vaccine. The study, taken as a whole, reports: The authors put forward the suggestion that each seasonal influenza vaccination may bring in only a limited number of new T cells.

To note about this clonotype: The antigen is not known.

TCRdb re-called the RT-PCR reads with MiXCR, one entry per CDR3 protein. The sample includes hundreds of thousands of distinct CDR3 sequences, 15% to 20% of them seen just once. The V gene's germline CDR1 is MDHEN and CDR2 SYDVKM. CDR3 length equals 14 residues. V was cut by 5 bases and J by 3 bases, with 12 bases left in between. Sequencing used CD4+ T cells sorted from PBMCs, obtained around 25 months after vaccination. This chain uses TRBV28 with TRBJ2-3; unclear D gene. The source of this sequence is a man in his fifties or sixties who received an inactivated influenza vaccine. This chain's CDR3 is CASSPPRLTDTQYF. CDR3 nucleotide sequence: TGTGCCAGCAGTCCCCCCAGGCTTACAGATACGCAGTATTTT.